This T cell receptor beta chain is drawn from a study of T-cell reconstitution after alpha-beta-depleted transplantation in children. As it was prepared, the TCRbeta library received unique molecular identifiers. TCRdb used MiXCR to reprocess the PCR reads, holding one entry per CDR3 protein. The sample lists more than 85,000 distinct CDR3 sequences, 5% to 6% occurring once. On this clonotype: Its antigen is currently unknown.

The CDR3 loop spans 15 amino acids. In germline, CDR1 is DFQATT, CDR2 SNEGSKA (reference sequence). V lost 0 bases, J lost 5 bases, and 16 bases lay in between. General study points: About two months after transplant, alpha-beta T cells reportedly came from several hundred expanded graft clones. Recipient T cells and thymic progenitors that survived gave rise to the high TCRbeta diversity observed at day 60 in some patients. Hyperexpanded clones declined; after one year, newly produced T cells mostly supplied diversity.

This chain uses TRBV20-1 with TRBJ2-5, with D possibly being TRBD1 (6 bases). This specimen was PBMCs, mostly from graft donor cells, taken 60 days after TCRalphabeta/CD19-depleted stem cell transplant. The sequence was collected from a female patient aged 2 to 10 who had a stem cell transplant for Fanconi anemia, so the T cells may come from the graft donor. The CDR3 nucleotides are TGCAGTGCTAGAGACTCAGGGGAGCTGGGGGAGACCCAGTACTTC. Protein: CSARDSGELGETQYF.